This T cell receptor beta chain originates from a study of beta chain features in type 1 diabetes. Study-wide results and caveats: Across all four CD4+ subsets, people with type 1 diabetes showed modestly shorter TCRB CDR3s. Naive, central memory and regulatory TCRB repertoires appeared more similar among patients than healthy donors.

This CDR3 is 14 amino acids long. The V gene's germline CDR1 is SGHTA and CDR2 FQGTGA. V shed 5 bases and J shed 3 bases, with 14 bases lying between them. Expressed TCRB transcripts were sequenced because the isolated RNA had all been reverse transcribed beforehand. The study sequenced naive, central memory and regulatory T cell samples to an average of about 3.8 million reads. Generated by immunoSEQ multiplex PCR, the TCRdb table keeps only in-frame clones and is missing some. This sample has about 660,000 clones, with about an eighth found just once. Donors contributed one heparinised blood draw apiece, averaging about 120 mL. About this clone itself: The antigen is undetermined.

The sample comprised naive CD4+ T cells from blood. The source of this sequence is a man aged 18 to 29 with type 1 diabetes. The rearrangement links TRBV7-3 to TRBJ2-7, with D possibly called TRBD1 or TRBD2 (5 bases each). CDR3 amino acids: CASSPGAPGYEQYF. The CDR3 bases are TGTGCCAGCAGCCCCGGGGCACCCGGCTACGAGCAGTACTTC.